This T cell receptor beta chain emerged from a study of post-analysis software for immune sequencing data. Study as a whole: Included among the disease courses, which were recorded for the cohort, were relapsing-remitting, secondary progressive and progressive-relapsing multiple sclerosis.

Tagging with unique molecular identifiers was a feature of the TCR beta cDNA libraries. Input amounts of roughly 0.9 to 10 million T cells were used. These gave about 500,000 cDNA molecules, so each molecule approximated one T cell. TCRdb used MiXCR to reprocess the PCR reads, holding one entry per CDR3 protein. In the table there are roughly 570,000 distinct CDR3 sequences, around 34% of which are singletons. Whole-study findings and limits: Diversity measured as normalized Chao1 was significantly lower in multiple sclerosis patients than in controls. Clustering by F measure revealed strong co-clustering among samples prepared together in one batch.

A remark on this clonotype: What it recognizes is unknown.

The sequence was obtained from a girl between 2 and 17 years old with multiple sclerosis. The sequencing input was blood.

In DNA form, the CDR3 reads TGCGCCAGCAGCCTCAGACTAGCGGGAGTCAGCAATGAGCAGTTCTTC. Encoded protein: CASSLRLAGVSNEQFF. V is TRBV4-1 and J is TRBJ2-1; 12 nucleotides line up with TRBD2. This CDR3 contains 16 residues. Germline CDR1 MGHRA, CDR2 YSYEKL. V lost 4 bases and J lost 6; bases outside the gene matches: 7.